This TCR beta chain was recovered during a study of T cell repertoires in cytomegalovirus infection. Overall study: Public TCR beta signatures were indicative of both CMV infection and a matching HLA type.

Study results and caveats: Dominant in the ex vivo response were TCR beta clonotypes restricted by HLA-C and specific for CMV.

MiXCR, run by TCRdb on the reads, gives a single entry per CDR3 protein. Among 69,000 or so distinct CDR3 sequences listed, about 29% were seen once. Trimming stripped 2 bases from V and 6 bases from J, with 11 bases between. The CDR3 is made up of 14 amino acids. Per the germline V gene, CDR1 is MDHEN and CDR2 is SYDVKM. There are a few counts of this clonotype. Its antigen is not known. This sequence joins TRBV28 and TRBJ1-5; D remains ambiguous. The receptor's source is a human donor in good health (CMV status not recorded). Some clones in this sample may be carry-over from other donors' samples. The input for sequencing was CD8+ T cells from cultured PBMCs, taken from culture after CMV antigen stimulation. CDR3 in amino acids: CASSLTSGTQPQHF. In DNA form, the CDR3 reads TGTGCCAGCAGTTTAACATCAGGTACTCAGCCCCAGCATTTT.